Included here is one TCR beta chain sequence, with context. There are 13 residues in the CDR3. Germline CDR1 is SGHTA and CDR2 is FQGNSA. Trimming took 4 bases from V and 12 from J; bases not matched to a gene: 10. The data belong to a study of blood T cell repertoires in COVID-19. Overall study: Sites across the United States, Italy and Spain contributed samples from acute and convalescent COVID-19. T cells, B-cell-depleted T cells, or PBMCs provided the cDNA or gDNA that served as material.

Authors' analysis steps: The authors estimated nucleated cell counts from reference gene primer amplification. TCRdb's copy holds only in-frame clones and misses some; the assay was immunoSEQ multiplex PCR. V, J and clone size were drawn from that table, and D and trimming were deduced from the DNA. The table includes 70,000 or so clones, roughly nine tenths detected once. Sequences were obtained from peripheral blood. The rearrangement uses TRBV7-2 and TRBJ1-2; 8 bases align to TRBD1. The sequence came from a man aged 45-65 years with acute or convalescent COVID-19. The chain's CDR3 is CASSSTYGQGDTF. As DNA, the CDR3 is TGTGCCAGCAGCTCAACCTATGGACAGGGCGACACCTTC.